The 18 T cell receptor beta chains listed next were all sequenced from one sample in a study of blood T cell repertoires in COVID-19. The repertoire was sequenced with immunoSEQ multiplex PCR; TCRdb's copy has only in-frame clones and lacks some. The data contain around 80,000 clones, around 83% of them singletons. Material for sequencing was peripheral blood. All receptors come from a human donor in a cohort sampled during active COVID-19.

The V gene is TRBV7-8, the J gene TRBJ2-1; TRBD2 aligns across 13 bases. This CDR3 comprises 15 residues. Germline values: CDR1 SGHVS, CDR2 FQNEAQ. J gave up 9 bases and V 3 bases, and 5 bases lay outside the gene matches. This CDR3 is CASSFGTSGTSEQFF. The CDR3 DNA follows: TGTGCCAGCAGCTTCGGGACTAGCGGGACCTCTGAGCAGTTCTTC.

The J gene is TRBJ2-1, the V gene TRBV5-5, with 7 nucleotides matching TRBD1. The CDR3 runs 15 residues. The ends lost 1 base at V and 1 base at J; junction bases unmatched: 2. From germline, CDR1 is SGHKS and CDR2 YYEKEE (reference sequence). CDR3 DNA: TGTGCCAGCAGCTTGCTACAGGGGTCCTACAATGAGCAGTTCTTC. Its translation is CASSLLQGSYNEQFF.

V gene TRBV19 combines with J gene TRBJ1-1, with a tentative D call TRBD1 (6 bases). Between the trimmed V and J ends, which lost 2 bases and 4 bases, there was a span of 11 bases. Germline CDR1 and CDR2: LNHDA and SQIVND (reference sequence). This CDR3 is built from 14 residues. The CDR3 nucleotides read TGTGCCAGTAGTATAACTATGGGGGCCACTGAAGCTTTCTTT. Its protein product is CASSITMGATEAFF.

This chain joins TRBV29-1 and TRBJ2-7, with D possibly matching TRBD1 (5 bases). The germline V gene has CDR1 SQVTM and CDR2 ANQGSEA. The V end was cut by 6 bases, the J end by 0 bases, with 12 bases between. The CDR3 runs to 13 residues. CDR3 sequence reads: CSVRQPPSYEQYF. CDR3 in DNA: TGCAGCGTCCGACAGCCTCCCTCCTACGAGCAGTACTTC.

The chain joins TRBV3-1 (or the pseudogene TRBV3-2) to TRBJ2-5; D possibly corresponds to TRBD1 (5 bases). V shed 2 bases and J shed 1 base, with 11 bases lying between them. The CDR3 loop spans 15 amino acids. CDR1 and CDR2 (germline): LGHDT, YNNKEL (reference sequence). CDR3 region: CASSQREGAQETQYF. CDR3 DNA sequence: TGTGCCAGCAGCCAAAGGGAAGGGGCCCAAGAGACCCAGTACTTC.

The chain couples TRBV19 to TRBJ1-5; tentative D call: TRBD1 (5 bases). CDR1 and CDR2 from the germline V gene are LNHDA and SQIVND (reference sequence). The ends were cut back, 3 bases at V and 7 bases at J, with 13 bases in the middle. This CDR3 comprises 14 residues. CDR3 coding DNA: TGTGCCAGTAGTATGATCAGGGTGGGCCAGCCCCAGCATTTT. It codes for CASSMIRVGQPQHF.

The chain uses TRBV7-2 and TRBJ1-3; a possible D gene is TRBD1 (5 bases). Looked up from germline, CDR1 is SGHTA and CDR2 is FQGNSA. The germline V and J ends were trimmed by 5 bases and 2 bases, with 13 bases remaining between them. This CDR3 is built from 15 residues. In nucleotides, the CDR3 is TGTGCCAGCAGCCGTGACAGAGTACCTGGAAACACCATATATTTT. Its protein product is CASSRDRVPGNTIYF.

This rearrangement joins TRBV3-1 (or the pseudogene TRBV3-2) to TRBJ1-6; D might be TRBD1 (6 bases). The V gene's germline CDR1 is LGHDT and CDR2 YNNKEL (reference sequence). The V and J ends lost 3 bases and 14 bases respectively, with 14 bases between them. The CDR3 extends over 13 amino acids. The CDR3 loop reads CASSHRDIIALHF. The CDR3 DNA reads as TGTGCCAGCAGCCATCGGGACATTATAGCCCTCCACTTT.

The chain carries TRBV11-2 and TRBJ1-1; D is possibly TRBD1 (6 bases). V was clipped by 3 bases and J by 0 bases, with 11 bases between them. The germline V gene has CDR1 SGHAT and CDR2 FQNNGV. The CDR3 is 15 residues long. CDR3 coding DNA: TGTGCCAGCAGCTTGGGGGCAGGGATGAACACTGAAGCTTTCTTT. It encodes CASSLGAGMNTEAFF.

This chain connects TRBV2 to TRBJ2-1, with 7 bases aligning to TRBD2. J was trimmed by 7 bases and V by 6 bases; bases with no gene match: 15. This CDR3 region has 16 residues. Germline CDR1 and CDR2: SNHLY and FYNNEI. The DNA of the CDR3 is TGTGCCAGCAGGGCCGAGCGGGACCCCCCGGGGAATGAGCAGTTCTTC. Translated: CASRAERDPPGNEQFF. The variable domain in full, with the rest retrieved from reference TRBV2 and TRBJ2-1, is EPEVTQTPSHQVTQMGQEVILRCVPISNHLYFYWYRQILGQKVEFLVSFYNNEISEKSEIFDDQFSVERPDGSNFTLKIRSTKLEDSAMYFCASRAERDPPGNEQFFGPGTRLTVL.

The CDR3 DNA reads TGTGCCACCAGCAGAGACGGGGGGTATGAGCAGTTCTTC. As protein: CATSRDGGYEQFF. The chain is built from TRBV15 and TRBJ2-1; the match to TRBD2 covers 7 bases. Per germline, CDR1 LNHNV and CDR2 YYDKDF (reference sequence). The CDR3 loop spans 13 amino acids. V trimming: 0 bases; J trimming: 8 bases; junction bases outside the gene matches: 1.

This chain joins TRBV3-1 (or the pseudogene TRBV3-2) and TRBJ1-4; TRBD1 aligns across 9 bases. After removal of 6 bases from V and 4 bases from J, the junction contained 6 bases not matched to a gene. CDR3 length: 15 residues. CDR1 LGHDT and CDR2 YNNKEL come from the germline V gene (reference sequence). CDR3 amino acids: CASSNRGQYNEKLFF. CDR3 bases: TGTGCCAGCAGTAACAGGGGGCAGTATAATGAAAAACTGTTTTTT.

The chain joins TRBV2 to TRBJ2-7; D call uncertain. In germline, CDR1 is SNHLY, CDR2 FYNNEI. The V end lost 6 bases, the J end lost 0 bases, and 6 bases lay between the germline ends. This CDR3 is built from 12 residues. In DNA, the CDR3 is TGTGCCAGCAGCCTCAGCTCCTACGAGCAGTACTTC. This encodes CASSLSSYEQYF.

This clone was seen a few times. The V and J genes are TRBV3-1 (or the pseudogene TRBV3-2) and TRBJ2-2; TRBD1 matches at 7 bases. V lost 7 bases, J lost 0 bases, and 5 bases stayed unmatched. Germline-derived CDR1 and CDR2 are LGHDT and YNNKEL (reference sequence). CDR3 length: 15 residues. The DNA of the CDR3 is TGTGCCAGCACCCGACAGGGCGCGAACACCGGGGAGCTGTTTTTT. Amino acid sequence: CASTRQGANTGELFF.

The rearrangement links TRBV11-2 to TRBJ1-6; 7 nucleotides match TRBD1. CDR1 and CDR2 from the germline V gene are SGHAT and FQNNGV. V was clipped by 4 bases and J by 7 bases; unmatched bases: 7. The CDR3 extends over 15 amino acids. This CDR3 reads CASSYEGARNSPLHF. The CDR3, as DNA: TGTGCCAGCAGCTACGAGGGGGCGCGAAATTCACCCCTCCACTTT.

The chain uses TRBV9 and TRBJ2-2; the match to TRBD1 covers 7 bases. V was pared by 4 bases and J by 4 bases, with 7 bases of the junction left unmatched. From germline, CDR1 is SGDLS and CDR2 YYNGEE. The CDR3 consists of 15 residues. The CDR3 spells CASSNRDRITGELFF. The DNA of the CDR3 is TGTGCCAGCAGCAACCGGGACAGAATCACCGGGGAGCTGTTTTTT.

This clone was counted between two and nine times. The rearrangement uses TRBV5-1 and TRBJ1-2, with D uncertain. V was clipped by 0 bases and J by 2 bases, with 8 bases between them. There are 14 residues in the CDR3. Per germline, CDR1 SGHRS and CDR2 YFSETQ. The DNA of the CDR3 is TGCGCCAGCAGCTTGGAAATCCTGAACTATGGCTACACCTTC. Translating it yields CASSLEILNYGYTF.

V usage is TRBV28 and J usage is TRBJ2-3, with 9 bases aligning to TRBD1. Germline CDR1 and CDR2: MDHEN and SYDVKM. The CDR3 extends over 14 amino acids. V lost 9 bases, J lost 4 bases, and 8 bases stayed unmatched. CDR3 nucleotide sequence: TGTGCCAGTTCCACCGGGACAGGGTCAGATACGCAGTATTTT. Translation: CASSTGTGSDTQYF.